These 8 T cell receptor beta chains originate from one sample sequenced in a study of shared clonotypes between healthy human individuals. Terminally differentiated effector memory CD45RA+ cells were left out of the naive CD8 fraction, which was CD45RO-negative and positively selected for CCR7. Generated by immunoSEQ multiplex PCR, the TCRdb table keeps only in-frame clones and is missing some. The repertoire consists of approximately 2,200,000 clones, with 85% to 95% occurring once and the leading ten covering over 1.5%. The material sequenced was naive CD8+ T cells from PBMCs. All receptors derive from a man younger than 35 in good health. Some clones in this sample may be carry-over from other donors' samples.

The V call is TRBV11-2, the J call TRBJ2-7, with 7 nucleotides matching TRBD1. Germline V lookup: CDR1 SGHAT, CDR2 FQNNGV. Unmatched junction bases numbered 12, after V lost 6 bases and J lost 4 bases. CDR3 length: 15 amino acids. CDR3 coding DNA: TGTGCCAGCAGGAAATCGGGACAGAACCTATACGAGCAGTACTTC. The encoded protein is CASRKSGQNLYEQYF. Full variable domain (outside the CDR3, taken from reference TRBV11-2 and TRBJ2-7): EAGVAQSPRYKIIEKRQSVAFWCNPISGHATLYWYQQILGQGPKLLIQFQNNGVVDDSQLPKDRFSAERLKGVDSTLKIQPAKLEDSAVYLCASRKSGQNLYEQYFGPGTRLTVT.

J is TRBJ2-7 and V is TRBV15; 9 bases fit TRBD1. Per the germline V gene, CDR1 is LNHNV and CDR2 is YYDKDF (reference sequence). V lost 5 bases to trimming and J lost 2 bases; unmatched junction nucleotides: 7. This CDR3 contains 15 residues. The CDR3 sequence: CATSLRTGDPYEQYF. CDR3 DNA: TGTGCCACCAGCCTAAGGACAGGGGATCCCTACGAGCAGTACTTC.

The chain combines TRBV7-9 with TRBJ2-7; D gene uncertain. The CDR3 is 13 amino acids. Germline-derived CDR1 and CDR2 are SEHNR and FQNEAQ (reference sequence). CDR3 region: CACELKGSYEQYF. CDR3 in DNA: TGTGCATGTGAGCTTAAAGGGTCCTACGAGCAGTACTTC.

CDR3 bases: TGTGCCAGCAGCCTCATAACGAATCCCAACGAGCAGTACTTC. This sequence encodes CASSLITNPNEQYF. This rearrangement joins TRBV7-6 to TRBJ2-7; D remains unclear. The CDR3 is 14 residues long. Trimming took 5 bases from V and 5 from J, leaving 16 bases between them. Germline-derived CDR1 and CDR2 are SGHVS and FNYEAQ.

Turning to this clone: The same CDR3 also results from other DNA sequences found in this sample. The V call is TRBV27, the J call TRBJ2-7; 7 bases are a match to TRBD1. This CDR3 contains 13 residues. V gave up 2 bases and J gave up 4 bases; unmatched junction bases: 2. The germline gives CDR1 MNHEY, CDR2 SMNVEV (reference sequence). CDR3 sequence (DNA): TGTGCCAGCAGTTTAATACAGGGGTACGAGCAGTACTTC. Amino acid sequence: CASSLIQGYEQYF.

The J gene is TRBJ1-2, the V gene TRBV5-6; 8 bases are shared with TRBD1. The CDR3 spans 17 residues. The germline gives CDR1 SGHDT, CDR2 YYEEEE. After removal of 4 bases from V and 3 bases from J, the junction contained 14 bases not matched to a gene. This chain's CDR3 is CASSLGQGALGYYGYTF. The CDR3 bases are TGTGCCAGCAGCCTGGGTCAGGGGGCGCTTGGTTACTATGGCTACACCTTC.

This chain connects TRBV6-1 to TRBJ2-1, with 13 bases lining up with TRBD2. The V segment lost 6 bases and the J segment 4 bases; nucleotides outside the gene matches: 3. Germline values: CDR1 MNHNS, CDR2 SASEGT. This CDR3 comprises 15 residues. The CDR3 nucleotides read TGTGCCAGCAGACCGGGACTAGCGGGGTACAATGAGCAGTTCTTC. The encoded protein is CASRPGLAGYNEQFF.

This chain links TRBV27 with TRBJ2-7; TRBD2 aligns across 10 bases. The CDR3 consists of 15 residues. Looked up from germline, CDR1 is MNHEY and CDR2 is SMNVEV (reference sequence). V shed 8 bases and J 4 bases; nucleotides not matched to a gene: 11. The CDR3 DNA reads TGTGCCAGCTGGGACAATCTAGCGGGAGTTTACGAGCAGTACTTC. Translated, it gives CASWDNLAGVYEQYF.